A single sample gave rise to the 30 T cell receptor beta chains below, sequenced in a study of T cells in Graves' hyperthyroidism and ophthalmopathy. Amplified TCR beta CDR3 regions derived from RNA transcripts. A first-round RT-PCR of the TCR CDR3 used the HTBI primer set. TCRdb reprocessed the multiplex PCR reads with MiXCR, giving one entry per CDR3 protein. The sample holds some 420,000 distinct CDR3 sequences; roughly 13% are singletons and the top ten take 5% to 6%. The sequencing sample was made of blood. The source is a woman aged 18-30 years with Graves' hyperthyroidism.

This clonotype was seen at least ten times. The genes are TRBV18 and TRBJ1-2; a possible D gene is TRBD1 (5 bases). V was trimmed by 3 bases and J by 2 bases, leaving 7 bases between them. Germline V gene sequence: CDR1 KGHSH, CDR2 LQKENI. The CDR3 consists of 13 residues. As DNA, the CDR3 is TGTGCCAGCTCACCCGACAGAAACTATGGCTACACCTTC. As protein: CASSPDRNYGYTF.

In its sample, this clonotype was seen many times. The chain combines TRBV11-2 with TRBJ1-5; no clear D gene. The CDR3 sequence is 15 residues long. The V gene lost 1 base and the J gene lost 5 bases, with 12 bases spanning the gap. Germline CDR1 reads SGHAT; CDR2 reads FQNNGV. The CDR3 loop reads CASSLGSVPDQPQHF. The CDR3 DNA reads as TGTGCCAGCAGCTTAGGCTCTGTTCCTGATCAGCCCCAGCATTTT.

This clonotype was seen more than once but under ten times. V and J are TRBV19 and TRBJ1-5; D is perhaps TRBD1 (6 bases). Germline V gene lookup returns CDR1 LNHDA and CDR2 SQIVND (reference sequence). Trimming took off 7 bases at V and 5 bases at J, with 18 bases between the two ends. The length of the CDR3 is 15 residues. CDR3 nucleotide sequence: TGTGCCAGTACCTCACAGAAGGGGGTTTATCAGCCCCAGCATTTT. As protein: CASTSQKGVYQPQHF.

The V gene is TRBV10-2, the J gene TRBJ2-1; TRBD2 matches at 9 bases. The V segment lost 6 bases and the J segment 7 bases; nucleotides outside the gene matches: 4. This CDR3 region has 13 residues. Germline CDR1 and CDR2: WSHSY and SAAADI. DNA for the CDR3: TGCGCCAGCAGGTCTAGCGGGATAAATGAGCAGTTCTTC. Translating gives CASRSSGINEQFF.

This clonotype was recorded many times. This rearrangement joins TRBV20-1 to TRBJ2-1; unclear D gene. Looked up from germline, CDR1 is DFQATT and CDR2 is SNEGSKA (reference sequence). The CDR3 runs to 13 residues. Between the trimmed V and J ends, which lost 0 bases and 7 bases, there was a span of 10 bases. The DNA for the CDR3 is TGCAGTGCTAGAGATCTCTCCATTAATGAGCAGTTCTTC. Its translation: CSARDLSINEQFF.

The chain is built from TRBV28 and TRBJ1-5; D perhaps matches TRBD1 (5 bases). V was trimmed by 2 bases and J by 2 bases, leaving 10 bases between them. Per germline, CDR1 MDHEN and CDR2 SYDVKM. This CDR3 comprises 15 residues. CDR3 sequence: CASSLGAAGNQPQHF. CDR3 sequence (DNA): TGTGCCAGCAGTTTAGGGGCGGCGGGCAATCAGCCCCAGCATTTT.

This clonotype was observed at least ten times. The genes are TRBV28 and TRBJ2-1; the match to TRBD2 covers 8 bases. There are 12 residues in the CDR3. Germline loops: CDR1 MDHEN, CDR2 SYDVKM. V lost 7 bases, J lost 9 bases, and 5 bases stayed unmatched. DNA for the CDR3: TGTGCCAGCAACTCCGGGACTAGTGAGCAGTTCTTC. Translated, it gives CASNSGTSEQFF.

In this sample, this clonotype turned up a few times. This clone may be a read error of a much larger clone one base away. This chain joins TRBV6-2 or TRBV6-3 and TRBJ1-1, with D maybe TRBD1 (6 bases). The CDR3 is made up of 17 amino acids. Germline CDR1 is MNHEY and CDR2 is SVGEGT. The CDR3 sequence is CASSHEITGTRNTEALF. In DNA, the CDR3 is TGTGCCAGCAGTCACGAAATTACCGGGACACGGAACACTGAAGCTCTCTTT.

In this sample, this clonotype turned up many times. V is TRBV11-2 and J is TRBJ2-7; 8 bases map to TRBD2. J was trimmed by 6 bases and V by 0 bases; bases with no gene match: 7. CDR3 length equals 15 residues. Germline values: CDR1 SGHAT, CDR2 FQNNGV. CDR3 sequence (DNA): TGTGCCAGCAGCTTAGATGGGCGGGAGGTCCGCGAGCAGTACTTC. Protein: CASSLDGREVREQYF.

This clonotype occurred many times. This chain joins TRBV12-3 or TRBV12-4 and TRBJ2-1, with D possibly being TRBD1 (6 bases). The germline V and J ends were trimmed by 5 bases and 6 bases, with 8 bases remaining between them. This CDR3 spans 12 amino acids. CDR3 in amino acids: CASSTGINEQFF. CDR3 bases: TGTGCCAGCAGTACAGGGATCAATGAGCAGTTCTTC.

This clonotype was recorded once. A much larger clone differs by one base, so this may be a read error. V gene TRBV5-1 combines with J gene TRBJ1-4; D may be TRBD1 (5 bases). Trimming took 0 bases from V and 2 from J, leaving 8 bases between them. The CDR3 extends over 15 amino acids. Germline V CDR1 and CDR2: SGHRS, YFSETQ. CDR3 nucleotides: TGCGCCAGCAGCTTGGACGGGGCCACTAATGAAAAACTGTTTTTT. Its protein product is CASSLDGATNEKLFF.

The CDR3 sequence: CASSEQGNSYNEQFF. The CDR3 nucleotides read TGTGCCAGCAGTGAACAGGGGAATTCCTACAATGAGCAGTTCTTC. The gene calls are TRBV6-1 and TRBJ2-1, with a possible D match to TRBD1 (6 bases). Trimming stripped 2 bases from V and 1 base from J, with 9 bases between. Germline-derived CDR1 and CDR2 are MNHNS and SASEGT. The CDR3 sequence is 15 residues long.

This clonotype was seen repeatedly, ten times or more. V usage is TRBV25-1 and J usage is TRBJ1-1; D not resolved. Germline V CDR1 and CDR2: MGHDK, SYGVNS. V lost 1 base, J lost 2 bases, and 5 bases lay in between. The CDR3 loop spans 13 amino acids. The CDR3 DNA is TGTGCCAGCAGTGAATTGTTAAACACTGAAGCTTTCTTT. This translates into CASSELLNTEAFF.

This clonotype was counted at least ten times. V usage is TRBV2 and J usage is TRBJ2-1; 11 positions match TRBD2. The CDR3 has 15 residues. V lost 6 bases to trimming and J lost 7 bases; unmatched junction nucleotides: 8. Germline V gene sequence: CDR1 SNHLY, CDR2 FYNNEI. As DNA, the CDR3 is TGTGCCAGCAGCCGACTAGCGGGAAATATAAATGAGCAGTTCTTC. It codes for CASSRLAGNINEQFF.

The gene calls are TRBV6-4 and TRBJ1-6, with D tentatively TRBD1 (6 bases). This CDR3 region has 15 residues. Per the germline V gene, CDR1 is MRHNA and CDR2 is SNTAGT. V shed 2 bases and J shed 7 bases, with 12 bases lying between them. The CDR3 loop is CASSDTAGVNSPLHF. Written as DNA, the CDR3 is TGTGCCAGCAGTGACACTGCAGGGGTAAATTCACCCCTCCACTTT.

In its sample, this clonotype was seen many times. CDR3 nucleotide sequence: TGCAGCGTTGAAGATCGGAGGGACAGCGCGGGCTATGGCTACACCTTC. Its protein is CSVEDRRDSAGYGYTF. This chain links TRBV29-1 with TRBJ1-2, with 7 bases aligning to TRBD1. CDR1 and CDR2 (germline): SQVTM, ANQGSEA. V dropped 0 bases and J dropped 4; count of bases not matched to a gene: 11. The CDR3 has 16 amino acids.

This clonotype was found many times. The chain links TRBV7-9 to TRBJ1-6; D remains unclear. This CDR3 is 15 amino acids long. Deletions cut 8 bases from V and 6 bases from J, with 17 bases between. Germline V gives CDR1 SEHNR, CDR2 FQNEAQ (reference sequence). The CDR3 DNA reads TGTGCCAGCGAGAACATGGAGGCACGTAATTCACCCCTCCACTTT. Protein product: CASENMEARNSPLHF. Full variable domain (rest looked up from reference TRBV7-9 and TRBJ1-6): DTGVSQNPRHKITKRGQNVTFRCDPISEHNRLYWYRQTLGQGPEFLTYFQNEAQLEKSRLLSDRFSAERPKGSFSTLEIQRTEQGDSAMYLCASENMEARNSPLHFGNGTRLTVT.

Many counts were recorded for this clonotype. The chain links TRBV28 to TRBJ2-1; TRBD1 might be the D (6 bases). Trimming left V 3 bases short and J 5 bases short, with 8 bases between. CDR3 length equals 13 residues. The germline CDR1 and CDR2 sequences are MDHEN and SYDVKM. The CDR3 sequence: CASSFGQNNEQFF. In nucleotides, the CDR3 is TGTGCCAGCAGTTTCGGACAGAACAATGAGCAGTTCTTC.

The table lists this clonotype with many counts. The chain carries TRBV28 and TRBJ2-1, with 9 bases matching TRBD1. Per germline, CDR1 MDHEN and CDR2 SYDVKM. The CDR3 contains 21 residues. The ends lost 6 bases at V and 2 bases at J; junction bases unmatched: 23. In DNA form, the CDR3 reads TGTGCCAGCAGAACCCAGCTTCCGGGACAGGGAAGAGGAAGCGCCTACAATGAGCAGTTCTTC. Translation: CASRTQLPGQGRGSAYNEQFF.

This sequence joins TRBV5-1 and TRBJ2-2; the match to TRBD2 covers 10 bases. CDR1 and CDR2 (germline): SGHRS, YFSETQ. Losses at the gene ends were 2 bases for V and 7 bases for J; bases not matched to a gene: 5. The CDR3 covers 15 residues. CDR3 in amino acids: CASSFLAGEHGELFF. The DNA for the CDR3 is TGCGCCAGCAGCTTTCTAGCGGGAGAGCACGGGGAGCTGTTTTTT.

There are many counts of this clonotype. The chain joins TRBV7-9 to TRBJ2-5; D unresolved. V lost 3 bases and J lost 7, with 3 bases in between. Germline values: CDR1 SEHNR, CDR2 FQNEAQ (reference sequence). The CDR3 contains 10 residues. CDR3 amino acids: CASSFGTQYF. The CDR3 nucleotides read TGTGCCAGCAGCTTCGGGACCCAGTACTTC. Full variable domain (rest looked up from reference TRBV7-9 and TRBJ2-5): DTGVSQNPRHKITKRGQNVTFRCDPISEHNRLYWYRQTLGQGPEFLTYFQNEAQLEKSRLLSDRFSAERPKGSFSTLEIQRTEQGDSAMYLCASSFGTQYFGPGTRLLVL.

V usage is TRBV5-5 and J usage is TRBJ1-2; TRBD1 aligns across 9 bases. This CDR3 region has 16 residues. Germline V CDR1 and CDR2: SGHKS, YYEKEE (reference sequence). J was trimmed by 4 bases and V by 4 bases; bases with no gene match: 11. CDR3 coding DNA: TGTGCCAGCAGCCGATATTGGACAGGGGAACTCTATGGCTACACCTTC. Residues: CASSRYWTGELYGYTF.

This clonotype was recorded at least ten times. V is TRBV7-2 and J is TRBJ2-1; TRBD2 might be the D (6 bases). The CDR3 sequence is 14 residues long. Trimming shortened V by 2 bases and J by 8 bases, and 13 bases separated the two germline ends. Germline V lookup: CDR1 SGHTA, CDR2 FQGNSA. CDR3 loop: CASSLRRGWDEQFF. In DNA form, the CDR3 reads TGTGCCAGCAGCTTAAGGAGGGGCTGGGATGAGCAGTTCTTC.

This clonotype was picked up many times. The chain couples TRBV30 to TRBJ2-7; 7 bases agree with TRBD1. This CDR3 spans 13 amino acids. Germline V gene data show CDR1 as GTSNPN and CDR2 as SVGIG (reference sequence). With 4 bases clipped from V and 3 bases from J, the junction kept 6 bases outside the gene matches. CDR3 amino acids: CAWTGTENYEQYF. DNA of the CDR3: TGTGCCTGGACTGGGACAGAAAACTACGAGCAGTACTTC. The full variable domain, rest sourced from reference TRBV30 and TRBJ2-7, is SQTIHQWPATLVQPVGSPLSLECTVEGTSNPNLYWYRQAAGRGLQLLFYSVGIGQISSEVPQNLSASRPQDRQFILSSKKLLLSDSGFYLCAWTGTENYEQYFGPGTRLTVT.

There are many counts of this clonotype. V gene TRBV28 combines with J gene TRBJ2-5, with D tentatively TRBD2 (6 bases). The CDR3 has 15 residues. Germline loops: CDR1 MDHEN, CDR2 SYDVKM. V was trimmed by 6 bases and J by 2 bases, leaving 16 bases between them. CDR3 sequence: CASSLPGTGQETQYF. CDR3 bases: TGTGCCAGCAGCCTTCCCGGGACTGGACAAGAGACCCAGTACTTC. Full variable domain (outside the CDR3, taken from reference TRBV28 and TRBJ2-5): DVKVTQSSRYLVKRTGEKVFLECVQDMDHENMFWYRQDPGLGLRLIYFSYDVKMKEKGDIPEGYSVSREKKERFSLILESASTNQTSMYLCASSLPGTGQETQYFGPGTRLLVL.

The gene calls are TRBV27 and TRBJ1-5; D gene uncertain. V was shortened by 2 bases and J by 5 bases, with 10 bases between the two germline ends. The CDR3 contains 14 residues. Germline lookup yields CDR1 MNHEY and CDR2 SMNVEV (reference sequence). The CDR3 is CASSLEGKDQPQHF. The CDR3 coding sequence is TGTGCCAGCAGTTTAGAAGGGAAAGATCAGCCCCAGCATTTT.

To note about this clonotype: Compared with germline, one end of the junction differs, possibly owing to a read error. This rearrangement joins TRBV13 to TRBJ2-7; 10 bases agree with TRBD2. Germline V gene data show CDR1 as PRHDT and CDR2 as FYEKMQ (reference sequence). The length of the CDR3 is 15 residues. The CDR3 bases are TGCGCCAGCAGCCAAGTACTAGCGGGGTCCTACGAGCAGTACTTC. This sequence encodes CASSQVLAGSYEQYF.

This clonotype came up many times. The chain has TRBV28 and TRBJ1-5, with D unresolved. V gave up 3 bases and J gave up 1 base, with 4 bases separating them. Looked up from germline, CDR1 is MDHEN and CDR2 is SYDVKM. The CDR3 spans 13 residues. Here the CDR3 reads CASSFRSNQPQHF. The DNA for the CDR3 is TGTGCCAGCAGTTTCAGAAGCAATCAGCCCCAGCATTTT.

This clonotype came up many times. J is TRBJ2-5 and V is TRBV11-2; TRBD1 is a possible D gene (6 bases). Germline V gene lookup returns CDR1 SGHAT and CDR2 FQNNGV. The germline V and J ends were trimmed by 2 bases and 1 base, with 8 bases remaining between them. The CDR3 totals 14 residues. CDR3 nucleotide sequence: TGTGCCAGCAGCTTAACAGGGTTCCAAGAGACCCAGTACTTC. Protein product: CASSLTGFQETQYF.

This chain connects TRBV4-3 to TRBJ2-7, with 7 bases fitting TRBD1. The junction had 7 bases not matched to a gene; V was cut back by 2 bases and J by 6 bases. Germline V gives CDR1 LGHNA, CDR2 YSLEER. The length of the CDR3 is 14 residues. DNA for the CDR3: TGCGCCAGCAGCCAAACTACAGGGGTCCCCGAGCAGTACTTC. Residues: CASSQTTGVPEQYF.